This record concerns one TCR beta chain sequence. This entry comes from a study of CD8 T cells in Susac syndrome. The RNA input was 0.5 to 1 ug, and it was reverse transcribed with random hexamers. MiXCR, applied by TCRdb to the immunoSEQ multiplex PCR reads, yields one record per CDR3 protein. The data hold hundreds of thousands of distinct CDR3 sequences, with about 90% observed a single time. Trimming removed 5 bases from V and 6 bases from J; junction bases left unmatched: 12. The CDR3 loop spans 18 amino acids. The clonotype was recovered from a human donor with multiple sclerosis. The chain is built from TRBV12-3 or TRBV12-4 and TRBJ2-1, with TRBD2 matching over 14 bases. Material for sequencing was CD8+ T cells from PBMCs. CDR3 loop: CASSGLGTSGRRTNEQFF. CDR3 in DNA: TGTGCCAGCAGTGGGCTAGGGACTAGCGGGAGACGTACCAATGAGCAGTTCTTC.